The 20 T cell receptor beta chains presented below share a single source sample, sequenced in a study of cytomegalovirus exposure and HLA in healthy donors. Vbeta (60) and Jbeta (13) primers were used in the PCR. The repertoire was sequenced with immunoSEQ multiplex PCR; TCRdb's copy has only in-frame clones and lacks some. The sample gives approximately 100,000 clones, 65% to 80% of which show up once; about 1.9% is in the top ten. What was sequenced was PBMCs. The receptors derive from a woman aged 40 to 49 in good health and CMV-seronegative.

The CDR3: CASTLVSGGHSPLHF. The CDR3 nucleotides are TGTGCCAGCACCCTGGTATCGGGGGGGCATTCACCCCTCCACTTT. This chain uses TRBV7-2 with TRBJ1-6; tentative D call: TRBD1 (6 bases). The germline V gene has CDR1 SGHTA and CDR2 FQGNSA. The CDR3 is made up of 15 amino acids. Trimming shortened V by 7 bases and J by 8 bases, and 18 bases separated the two germline ends.

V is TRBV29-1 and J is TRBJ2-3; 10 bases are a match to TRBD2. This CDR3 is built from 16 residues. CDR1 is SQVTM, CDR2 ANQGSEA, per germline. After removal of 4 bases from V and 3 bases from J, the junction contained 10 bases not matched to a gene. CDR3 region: CSVGAQRGGRTDTQYF. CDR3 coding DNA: TGCAGCGTTGGAGCCCAGCGGGGGGGCAGAACAGATACGCAGTATTTT.

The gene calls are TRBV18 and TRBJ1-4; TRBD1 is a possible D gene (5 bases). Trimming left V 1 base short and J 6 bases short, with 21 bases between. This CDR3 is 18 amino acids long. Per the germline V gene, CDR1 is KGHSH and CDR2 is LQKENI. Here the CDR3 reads CASSPRAVDQGNDEKLFF. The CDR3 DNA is TGTGCCAGCTCACCACGGGCGGTGGATCAGGGAAATGATGAAAAACTGTTTTTT. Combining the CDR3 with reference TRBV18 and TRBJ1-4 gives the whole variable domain NAGVMQNPRHLVRRRGQEARLRCSPMKGHSHVYWYRQLPEEGLKFMVYLQKENIIDESGMPKERFSAEFPKEGPSILRIQQVVRGDSAAYFCASSPRAVDQGNDEKLFFGSGTQLSVL.

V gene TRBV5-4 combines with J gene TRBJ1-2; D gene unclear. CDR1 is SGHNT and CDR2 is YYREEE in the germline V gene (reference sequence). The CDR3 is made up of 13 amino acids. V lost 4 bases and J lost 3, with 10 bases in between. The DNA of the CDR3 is TGTGCCAGCAGCCTCGACATGGACTATGGCTACACCTTC. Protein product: CASSLDMDYGYTF. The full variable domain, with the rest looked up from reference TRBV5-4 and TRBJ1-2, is ETGVTQSPTHLIKTRGQQVTLRCSSQSGHNTVSWYQQALGQGPQFIFQYYREEENGRGNFPPRFSGLQFPNYSSELNVNALELDDSALYLCASSLDMDYGYTFGSGTRLTVV.

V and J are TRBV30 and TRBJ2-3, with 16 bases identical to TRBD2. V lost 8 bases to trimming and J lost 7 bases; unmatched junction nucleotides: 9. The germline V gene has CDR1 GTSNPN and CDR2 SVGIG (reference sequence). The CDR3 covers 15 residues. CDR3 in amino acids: CAGGGLAGGQNTQYF. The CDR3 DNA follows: TGTGCCGGGGGGGGACTAGCGGGGGGGCAGAATACGCAGTATTTT.

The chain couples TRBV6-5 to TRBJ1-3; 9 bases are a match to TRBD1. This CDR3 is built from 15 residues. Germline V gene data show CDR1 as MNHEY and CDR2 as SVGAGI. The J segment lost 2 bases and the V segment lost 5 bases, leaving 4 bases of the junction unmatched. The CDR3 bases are TGTGCCAGCAGTAGAACAGGGGGCACTGGAAACACCATATATTTT. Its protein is CASSRTGGTGNTIYF.

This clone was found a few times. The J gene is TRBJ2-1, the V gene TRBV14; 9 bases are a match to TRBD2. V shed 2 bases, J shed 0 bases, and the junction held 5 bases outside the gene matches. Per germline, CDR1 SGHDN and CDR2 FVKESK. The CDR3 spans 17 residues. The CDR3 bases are TGTGCCAGCAGCCAACATCAGGGACTAGCCTCCTACAATGAGCAGTTCTTC. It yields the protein CASSQHQGLASYNEQFF.

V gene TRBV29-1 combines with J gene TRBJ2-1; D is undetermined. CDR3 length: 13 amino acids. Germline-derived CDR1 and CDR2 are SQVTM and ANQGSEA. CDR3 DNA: TGCAGTGGGCTGGGTCTTGCTCAGTTAGAGCAGTTCTTC. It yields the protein CSGLGLAQLEQFF.

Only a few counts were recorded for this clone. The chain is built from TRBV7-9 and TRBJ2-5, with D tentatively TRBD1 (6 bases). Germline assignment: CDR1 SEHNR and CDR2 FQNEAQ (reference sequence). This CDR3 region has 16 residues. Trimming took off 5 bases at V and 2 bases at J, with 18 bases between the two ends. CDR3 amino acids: CASSPPFGDIQETQYF. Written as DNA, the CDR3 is TGTGCCAGCAGCCCTCCTTTTGGGGACATACAAGAGACCCAGTACTTC. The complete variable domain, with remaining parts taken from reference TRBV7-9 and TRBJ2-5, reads DTGVSQNPRHKITKRGQNVTFRCDPISEHNRLYWYRQTLGQGPEFLTYFQNEAQLEKSRLLSDRFSAERPKGSFSTLEIQRTEQGDSAMYLCASSPPFGDIQETQYFGPGTRLLVL.

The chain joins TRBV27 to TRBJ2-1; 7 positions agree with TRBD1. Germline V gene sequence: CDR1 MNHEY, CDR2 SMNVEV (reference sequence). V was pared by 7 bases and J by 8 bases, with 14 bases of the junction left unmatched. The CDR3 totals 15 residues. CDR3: CASTTRAGGRHEQFF. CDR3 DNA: TGTGCCAGCACTACCCGGGCAGGGGGACGACATGAGCAGTTCTTC.

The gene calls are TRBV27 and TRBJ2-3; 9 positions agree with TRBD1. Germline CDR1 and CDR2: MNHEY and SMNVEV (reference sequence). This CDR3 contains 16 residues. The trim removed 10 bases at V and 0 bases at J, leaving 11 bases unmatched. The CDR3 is CATGKIGQGSTDTQYF. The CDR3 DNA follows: TGTGCCACCGGAAAGATTGGACAGGGGAGCACAGATACGCAGTATTTT.

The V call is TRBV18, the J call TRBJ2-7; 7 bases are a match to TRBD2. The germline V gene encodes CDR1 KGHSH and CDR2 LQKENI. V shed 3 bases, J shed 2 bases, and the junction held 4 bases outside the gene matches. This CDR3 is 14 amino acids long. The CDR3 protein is CASSPGGATYEQYF. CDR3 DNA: TGTGCCAGCTCACCGGGAGGGGCTACCTACGAGCAGTACTTC.

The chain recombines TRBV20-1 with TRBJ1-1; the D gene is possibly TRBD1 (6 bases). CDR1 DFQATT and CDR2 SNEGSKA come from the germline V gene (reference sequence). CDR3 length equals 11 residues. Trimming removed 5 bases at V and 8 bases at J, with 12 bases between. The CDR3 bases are TGCAGTGCTGCACGGGGGGCGGAAGCTTTCTTT. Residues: CSAARGAEAFF.

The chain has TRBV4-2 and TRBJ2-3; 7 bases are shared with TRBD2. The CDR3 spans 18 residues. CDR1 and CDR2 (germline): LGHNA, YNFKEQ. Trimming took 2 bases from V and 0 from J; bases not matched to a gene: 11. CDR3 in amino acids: CASSQPKTSDASTDTQYF. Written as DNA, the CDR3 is TGTGCCAGCAGCCAACCAAAAACTAGCGACGCTAGCACAGATACGCAGTATTTT.

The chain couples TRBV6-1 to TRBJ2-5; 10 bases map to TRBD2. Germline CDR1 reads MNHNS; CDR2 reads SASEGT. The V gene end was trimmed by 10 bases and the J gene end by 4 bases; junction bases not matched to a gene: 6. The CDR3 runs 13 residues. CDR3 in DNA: TGTGCCATAAGAAGACTAGCGGGAGAGACCCAGTACTTC. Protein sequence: CAIRRLAGETQYF.

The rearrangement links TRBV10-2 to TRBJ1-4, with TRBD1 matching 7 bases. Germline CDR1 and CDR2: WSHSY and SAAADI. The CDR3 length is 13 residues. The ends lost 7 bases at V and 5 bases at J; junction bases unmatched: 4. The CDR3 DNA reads TGCGCCAGCAACGGACAGGTGAATGAAAAACTGTTTTTT. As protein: CASNGQVNEKLFF.

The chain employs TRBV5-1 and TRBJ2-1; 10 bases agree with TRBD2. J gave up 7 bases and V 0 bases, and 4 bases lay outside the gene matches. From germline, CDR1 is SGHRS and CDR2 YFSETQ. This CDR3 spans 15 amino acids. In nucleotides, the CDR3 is TGCGCCAGCAGCTTGGAAAGCGGGGGGGCGAATGAGCAGTTCTTC. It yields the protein CASSLESGGANEQFF.

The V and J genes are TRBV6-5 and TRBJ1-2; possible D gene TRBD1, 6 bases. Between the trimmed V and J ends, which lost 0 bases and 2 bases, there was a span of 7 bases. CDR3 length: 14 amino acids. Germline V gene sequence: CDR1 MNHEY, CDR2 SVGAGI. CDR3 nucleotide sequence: TGTGCCAGCAGTTACTCGAGGGGGAACTATGGCTACACCTTC. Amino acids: CASSYSRGNYGYTF.

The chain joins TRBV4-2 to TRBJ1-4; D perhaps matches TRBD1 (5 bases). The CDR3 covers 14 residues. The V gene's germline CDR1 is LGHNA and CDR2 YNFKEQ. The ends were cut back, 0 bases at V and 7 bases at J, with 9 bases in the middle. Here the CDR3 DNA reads TGTGCCAGCAGCCAAGAGGGGGGAGGTGAAAAACTGTTTTTT. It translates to CASSQEGGGEKLFF.

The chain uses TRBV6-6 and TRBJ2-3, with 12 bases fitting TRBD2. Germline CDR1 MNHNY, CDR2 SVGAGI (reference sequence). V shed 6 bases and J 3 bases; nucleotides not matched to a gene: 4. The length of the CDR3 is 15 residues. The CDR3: CASSYGLAGTDTQYF. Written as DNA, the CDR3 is TGTGCCAGCAGCTACGGACTAGCGGGGACAGATACGCAGTATTTT.